This T cell receptor (beta chain) was observed in a study of T cells in Graves' hyperthyroidism and ophthalmopathy. Trimming pared 4 bases from V and 1 base from J, leaving 8 bases between. The CDR3 has 13 residues. Germline lookup yields CDR1 DFQATT and CDR2 SNEGSKA (reference sequence). Predating any ophthalmopathy symptoms, the blood sample was taken at first hyperthyroidism diagnosis. What was amplified from RNA transcripts were TCR beta CDR3 regions. The HTBI primer set served for first-round RT-PCR of the TCR CDR3. TCRdb re-called the multiplex PCR reads with MiXCR, one entry per CDR3 protein. The data hold 250,000 to 300,000 distinct CDR3 sequences, with more than 14% observed a single time. This clonotype has ten or more counts.

This clonotype originated in a woman between 40 and 50 years old with Graves' hyperthyroidism that later progressed to Graves' ophthalmopathy. The chain uses TRBV20-1 and TRBJ1-5; D gene uncertain. Sequencing was done on a sample of blood. The CDR3 region has the DNA TGCAGTGCTAACGGGCCCAGCAATCAGCCCCAGCATTTT. It is translated as CSANGPSNQPQHF.